One sample yielded the 18 T cell receptor beta chains listed below, sequenced in a study of T cells in Graves' hyperthyroidism and ophthalmopathy. Regions amplified from RNA transcripts were the TCR beta CDR3 regions. An initial round of RT-PCR targeting the TCR CDR3 relied on the HTBI primer set. TCRdb called the multiplex PCR reads again in MiXCR, with one record for every CDR3 protein. The top ten hold 15% to 20% of the sample, which has around 400,000 distinct CDR3 sequences, approximately 14% seen once. The sequenced sample consisted of blood. The receptor set was obtained from a woman in her fifties or sixties with Graves' ophthalmopathy.

This clonotype appeared a few times. This chain uses TRBV18 with TRBJ1-3; D call uncertain. CDR3 length: 17 amino acids. Germline CDR1 and CDR2: KGHSH and LQKENI. The V end lost 3 bases, the J end lost 2 bases, and 17 bases lay between the germline ends. The CDR3 coding sequence is TGTGCCAGCTCACCCTTCACCGCGGGCTTGGCTGGAAACACCATATATTTT. Amino acid sequence: CASSPFTAGLAGNTIYF.

This clonotype appeared many times. The chain has TRBV7-8 and TRBJ2-3; D gene ambiguous. Trimming pared 4 bases from V and 3 bases from J, leaving 8 bases between. This CDR3 comprises 13 residues. The germline gives CDR1 SGHVS, CDR2 FQNEAQ. CDR3 sequence: CASSWDRTDTQYF. The CDR3, as DNA: TGTGCCAGCAGCTGGGATAGGACAGATACGCAGTATTTT.

The chain carries TRBV10-1 and TRBJ2-1, with D perhaps TRBD1 (5 bases). V was pared by 4 bases and J by 0 bases, with 13 bases between. The CDR3 is 16 residues long. From germline, CDR1 is WNHNN and CDR2 SYGVQD (reference sequence). CDR3 loop: CASSGSLDISYNEQFF. The CDR3 DNA reads TGCGCCAGCAGTGGATCCCTGGACATCTCCTACAATGAGCAGTTCTTC.

With regard to this clonotype: A read error may explain this, as a much larger clone is one base away. This rearrangement joins TRBV2 to TRBJ1-2; the D is unclear. V shed 5 bases and J shed 8 bases, with 15 bases lying between them. CDR1 SNHLY and CDR2 FYNNEI come from the germline V gene. The CDR3 is 13 residues long. The CDR3 coding sequence is TGTGCCAGCAGTAAAGTGGCAGGCAAAGGCTACACCTTC. Protein: CASSKVAGKGYTF.

Concerning this clonotype itself: Just one base apart from a much larger clone, this may be a read error. The J gene is TRBJ2-5, the V gene TRBV20-1; tentatively, D is TRBD1 or TRBD2 (5 bases each). The CDR3 has 12 amino acids. Trimming removed 5 bases from V and 2 bases from J, with 9 bases in between. Germline V CDR1 and CDR2: DFQATT, SNEGSKA (reference sequence). CDR3 coding DNA: TGCAGTGCTTTCGGGACGCAAGAGACCCAGTACTTC. Translating gives CSAFGTQETQYF.

There are many counts of this clonotype. The chain recombines TRBV5-1 with TRBJ2-1, with 8 bases fitting TRBD1. The length of the CDR3 is 16 residues. The V and J ends lost 0 bases and 2 bases, in that order; junction bases with no gene match: 4. The germline V gene encodes CDR1 SGHRS and CDR2 YFSETQ. The CDR3 reads CASSLEAGGPYNEQFF. In nucleotides, the CDR3 is TGCGCCAGCAGCTTGGAGGCAGGGGGCCCCTACAATGAGCAGTTCTTC.

This clonotype is a singleton in its sample. The rearrangement uses TRBV28 and TRBJ2-7; 10 positions agree with TRBD2. Germline CDR1 reads MDHEN; CDR2 reads SYDVKM. V lost 8 bases, J lost 5 bases, and 15 bases stayed unmatched. This CDR3 has 16 amino acids. CDR3 amino acids: CASRKWASGSKDEQYF. DNA of the CDR3: TGTGCCAGCCGGAAGTGGGCTAGCGGGAGTAAGGACGAGCAGTACTTC.

This clonotype has ten or more counts. The chain joins TRBV5-5 to TRBJ1-1; D is unclear. Trimming removed 3 bases from V and 1 base from J, with 4 bases in between. The CDR3 is 12 residues long. CDR1 is SGHKS, CDR2 YYEKEE, per germline (reference sequence). Here the CDR3 reads CASSSRNTEAFF. CDR3 nucleotides: TGTGCCAGCAGCTCTCGGAACACTGAAGCTTTCTTT.

In this sample, this clonotype turned up many times. V is TRBV5-1 and J is TRBJ2-1, with 7 bases identical to TRBD2. Per the germline V gene, CDR1 is SGHRS and CDR2 is YFSETQ. V shed 8 bases, J shed 2 bases, and the junction held 13 bases outside the gene matches. The CDR3 loop spans 16 amino acids. As DNA, the CDR3 is TGCGCCAGTAGGACCCTCACCGGGACTACCTACAATGAGCAGTTCTTC. It yields the protein CASRTLTGTTYNEQFF.

Notes on this clonotype: A much more abundant neighbour one base away suggests this may be a read error. The rearrangement uses TRBV7-3 and TRBJ2-5; no definite D call. The CDR3 runs 12 residues. Germline loops: CDR1 SGHTA, CDR2 FQGTGA. The CDR3 here is CASSHTQETQHF. The CDR3 nucleotides are TGTGCCAGCAGCCATACACAAGAGACCCAGCACTTC.

The rearrangement joins TRBV18 to TRBJ2-1; perhaps TRBD1 as D (5 bases). Germline-derived CDR1 and CDR2 are KGHSH and LQKENI. Between the trimmed V and J ends, which lost 5 bases and 5 bases, there was a span of 10 bases. The CDR3 is 13 residues long. Here the CDR3 DNA reads TGTGCCAGCTCAAAGGACACCCACAATGAGCAGTTCTTC. Its translation is CASSKDTHNEQFF.

This clonotype was counted a few times. The chain recombines TRBV6-1 with TRBJ2-7; 16 nucleotides line up with TRBD2. Germline lookup yields CDR1 MNHNS and CDR2 SASEGT. V dropped 7 bases and J dropped 4; count of bases not matched to a gene: 4. This CDR3 contains 15 residues. This CDR3 reads CASMGLAGGKYEQYF. The DNA for the CDR3 is TGTGCCAGCATGGGACTAGCGGGAGGGAAGTACGAGCAGTACTTC.

A note on this clonotype: Being one base from a much bigger clone, this may be a read error. This CDR3 is CASSLMGLSSYNEQSF. The CDR3 region has the DNA TGTGCCAGCAGCTTGATGGGTCTAAGCTCCTACAATGAGCAGTCCTTC. The rearrangement links TRBV11-2 to TRBJ2-1; D remains ambiguous. This CDR3 region has 16 residues. Germline CDR1 is SGHAT and CDR2 is FQNNGV.

This clonotype has at least ten counts. The J gene is TRBJ2-7, the V gene TRBV20-1; 7 bases are a match to TRBD2. CDR1 and CDR2 from the germline V gene are DFQATT and SNEGSKA (reference sequence). With 6 bases clipped from V and 4 bases from J, the junction kept 15 bases outside the gene matches. The CDR3 runs to 15 residues. This chain's CDR3 is CSAPGRGRDVYEQYF. The CDR3 nucleotides are TGCAGTGCCCCTGGGCGCGGGAGAGATGTTTACGAGCAGTACTTC.

This clonotype has only one observation. The V gene is TRBV7-9, the J gene TRBJ2-1; D is ambiguous. Germline lookup yields CDR1 SEHNR and CDR2 FQNEAQ (reference sequence). Trimming removed 7 bases at V and 4 bases at J, with 8 bases between. There are 12 residues in the CDR3. For the CDR3, the DNA is TGTGCCAGCAATGGACCATACAATGAGCAGTTCTTC. This sequence encodes CASNGPYNEQFF.

The V gene is TRBV20-1, the J gene TRBJ1-5, with 7 nucleotides matching TRBD1. V trimming: 2 bases; J trimming: 7 bases; junction bases outside the gene matches: 5. The CDR3 loop spans 13 amino acids. CDR1 and CDR2 (germline): DFQATT, SNEGSKA (reference sequence). The CDR3 region has the DNA TGCAGTGCTAGAAGGGGGCTCGGACAGCCCCAGCATTTT. It specifies CSARRGLGQPQHF.

The V gene is TRBV6-2 or TRBV6-3, the J gene TRBJ2-1; D not certain. The V gene lost 2 bases and the J gene lost 7 bases, with 9 bases spanning the gap. The CDR3 spans 13 residues. CDR1 is MNHEY and CDR2 is SVGEGT in the germline V gene. The CDR3 region has the DNA TGTGCCAGCAGTTACGATGATAAAAATGAGCAGTTCTTC. This gives the protein CASSYDDKNEQFF.

The rearrangement links TRBV27 to TRBJ2-3, with D unresolved. Per germline, CDR1 MNHEY and CDR2 SMNVEV (reference sequence). Trimming removed 5 bases at V and 0 bases at J, with 9 bases between. There are 14 residues in the CDR3. DNA of the CDR3: TGTGCCAGCAGTAGGTTCCCTAGCACAGATACGCAGTATTTT. Translation gives CASSRFPSTDTQYF.